The 11 T cell receptor beta chains in this list originate from one sample, sequenced in a study of identical twins. Each CDR3 protein gets one entry after TCRdb re-called the 5' RACE reads with MiXCR. Of fewer than 650,000 distinct CDR3 sequences in the sample, roughly 9.9% were seen once. This same sample was also part of a study on yellow fever vaccine responses in identical twins.

Sequencing was performed on PBMCs. These receptors were obtained from a woman aged 18-29 years in good health.

This clonotype came up a few times. The chain employs TRBV12-3 or TRBV12-4 and TRBJ2-7; 8 bases align to TRBD2. The CDR3 is 14 amino acids. The V and J ends lost 6 bases and 6 bases, in that order; junction bases with no gene match: 10. DNA for the CDR3: TGTGCCAGCAGCCCACCCCGACTAGCGACCGAGCAGTACTTC. The encoded protein is CASSPPRLATEQYF.

This clonotype was detected a few times. V usage is TRBV5-1 and J usage is TRBJ2-7; D not resolved. Germline V lookup: CDR1 SGHRS, CDR2 YFSETQ. With 0 bases removed from V and 5 bases from J, the gap between germline ends came to 12 bases. This CDR3 spans 14 amino acids. CDR3 nucleotide sequence: TGCGCCAGCAGCTTGGTGGGATCCCCCCACGAGCAGTACTTC. Translating it yields CASSLVGSPHEQYF.

The V and J genes are TRBV11-2 and TRBJ2-7; 9 positions agree with TRBD2. Germline assignment: CDR1 SGHAT and CDR2 FQNNGV. The CDR3 is 18 amino acids. The J segment lost 4 bases and the V segment lost 5 bases, leaving 18 bases of the junction unmatched. This chain's CDR3 is CASSTKPPSAGGGYEQYF. The CDR3 nucleotides are TGTGCCAGCAGCACCAAACCCCCTTCCGCGGGAGGGGGTTACGAGCAGTACTTC.

The genes are TRBV12-3 or TRBV12-4 and TRBJ2-4; the match to TRBD1 covers 8 bases. J was trimmed by 1 base and V by 4 bases; bases with no gene match: 9. The CDR3 extends over 17 amino acids. The CDR3 DNA reads TGTGCCAGCAGTTCACAGGGGGTAGGTCGGGCCAAAAACATTCAGTACTTC. This codes for CASSSQGVGRAKNIQYF.

This clonotype was counted a few times. The chain is built from TRBV29-1 and TRBJ2-7, with a weak D call TRBD2 (6 bases). Trimming took 7 bases from V and 7 from J, leaving 11 bases between them. The CDR3 runs to 10 residues. Germline assignment: CDR1 SQVTM and CDR2 ANQGSEA. CDR3 sequence: CSAGLQEQYF. The CDR3 DNA follows: TGCAGCGCCGGACTACAGGAGCAGTACTTC.

This clonotype was recorded at least ten times. The chain employs TRBV7-2 and TRBJ2-1; 16 bases agree with TRBD2. The CDR3 consists of 17 residues. V shed 4 bases, J shed 9 bases, and the junction held 9 bases outside the gene matches. Germline loops: CDR1 SGHTA, CDR2 FQGNSA. The CDR3 bases are TGTGCCAGCAGCTCGGGGACTAGCGGGAGGGCCTACGGTGAGCAGTTCTTC. Encoded protein: CASSSGTSGRAYGEQFF. Full variable domain (missing parts from reference TRBV7-2 and TRBJ2-1): GAGVSQSPSNKVTEKGKDVELRCDPISGHTALYWYRQSLGQGLEFLIYFQGNSAPDKSGLPSDRFSAERTGGSVSTLTIQRTQQEDSAVYLCASSSGTSGRAYGEQFFGPGTRLTVL.

This clonotype appeared many times. This chain connects TRBV15 to TRBJ2-5; D is undetermined. The V end lost 0 bases, the J end lost 0 bases, and 8 bases lay between the germline ends. The CDR3 extends over 15 amino acids. The germline V gene has CDR1 LNHNV and CDR2 YYDKDF (reference sequence). The chain's CDR3 is CATSRDLQNQETQYF. The CDR3 DNA reads TGTGCCACCAGCAGAGATCTCCAAAACCAAGAGACCCAGTACTTC. Complete variable domain (other parts from reference TRBV15 and TRBJ2-5): DAMVIQNPRYQVTQFGKPVTLSCSQTLNHNVMYWYQQKSSQAPKLLFHYYDKDFNNEADTPDNFQSRRPNTSFCFLDIRSPGLGDTAMYLCATSRDLQNQETQYFGPGTRLLVL.

This clonotype was picked up many times. V is TRBV7-9 and J is TRBJ2-7; 9 positions agree with TRBD2. From germline, CDR1 is SEHNR and CDR2 FQNEAQ (reference sequence). V lost 10 bases, J lost 6 bases, and 13 bases stayed unmatched. The CDR3 runs 14 residues. The CDR3 here is CATSDSAREGEQYF. The CDR3 DNA sequence: TGTGCCACCTCCGACAGCGCGCGGGAGGGCGAGCAGTACTTC.

The rearrangement links TRBV19 to TRBJ2-7, with D maybe TRBD2 (5 bases). Germline V gene sequence: CDR1 LNHDA, CDR2 SQIVND (reference sequence). The CDR3 has 14 amino acids. The ends were cut back, 11 bases at V and 3 bases at J, with 20 bases in the middle. The CDR3 here is CALNGRGILYEQYF. The DNA of the CDR3 is TGTGCCCTCAACGGACGGGGTATCCTCTACGAGCAGTACTTC.

This clonotype has just a few counts. The chain carries TRBV7-9 and TRBJ2-1; possible D gene TRBD2, 5 bases. Germline V gives CDR1 SEHNR, CDR2 FQNEAQ (reference sequence). V was trimmed by 1 base and J by 9 bases, leaving 19 bases between them. CDR3 length equals 16 residues. CDR3 region: CASSLVSSSWHPEQFF. In DNA, the CDR3 is TGTGCCAGCAGCTTAGTGTCGTCTAGCTGGCACCCTGAGCAGTTCTTC.

This clonotype showed up just a few times. This chain uses TRBV12-3 or TRBV12-4 with TRBJ2-7; the match to TRBD2 covers 13 bases. This CDR3 region has 16 residues. After removal of 3 bases from V and 1 base from J, the junction contained 3 bases not matched to a gene. CDR3 nucleotide sequence: TGTGCCAGCAGTTTCGGACTAGCGGGAGCGTCCTACGAGCAGTACTTC. It codes for CASSFGLAGASYEQYF.